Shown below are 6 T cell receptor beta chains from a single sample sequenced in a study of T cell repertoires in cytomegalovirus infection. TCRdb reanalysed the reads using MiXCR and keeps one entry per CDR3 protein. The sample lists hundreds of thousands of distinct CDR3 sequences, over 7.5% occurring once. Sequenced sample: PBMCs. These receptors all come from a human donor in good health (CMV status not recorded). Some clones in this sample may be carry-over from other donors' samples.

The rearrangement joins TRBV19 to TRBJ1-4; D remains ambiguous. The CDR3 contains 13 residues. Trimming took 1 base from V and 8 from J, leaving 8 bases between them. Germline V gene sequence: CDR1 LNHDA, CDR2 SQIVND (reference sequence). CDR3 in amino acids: CASSIAEGEKLFF. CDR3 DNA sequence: TGTGCCAGTAGTATAGCGGAGGGAGAAAAACTGTTTTTT.

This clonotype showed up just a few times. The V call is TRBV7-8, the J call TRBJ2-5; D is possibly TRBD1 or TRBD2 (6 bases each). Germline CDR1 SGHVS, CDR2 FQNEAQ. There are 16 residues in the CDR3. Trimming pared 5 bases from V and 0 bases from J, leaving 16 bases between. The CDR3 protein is CASSPEGGNYQETQYF. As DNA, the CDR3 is TGTGCCAGCAGCCCGGAGGGGGGCAATTACCAAGAGACCCAGTACTTC.

The CDR3 reads CASSLDGGGALRNEQFF. Here the CDR3 DNA reads TGTGCCAGCAGCTTGGACGGCGGGGGGGCCCTTAGAAATGAGCAGTTCTTC. The rearrangement links TRBV5-4 to TRBJ2-1, with TRBD2 matching 9 bases. The CDR3 totals 17 residues. The germline V gene has CDR1 SGHNT and CDR2 YYREEE (reference sequence). The J segment lost 7 bases and the V segment lost 0 bases, leaving 11 bases of the junction unmatched.

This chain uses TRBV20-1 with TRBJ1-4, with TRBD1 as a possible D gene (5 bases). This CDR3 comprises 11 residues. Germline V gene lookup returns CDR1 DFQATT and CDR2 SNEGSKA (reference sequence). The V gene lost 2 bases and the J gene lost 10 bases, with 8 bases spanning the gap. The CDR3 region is CSARTGTKLFF. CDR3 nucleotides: TGCAGTGCTAGAACCGGGACAAAACTGTTTTTT.

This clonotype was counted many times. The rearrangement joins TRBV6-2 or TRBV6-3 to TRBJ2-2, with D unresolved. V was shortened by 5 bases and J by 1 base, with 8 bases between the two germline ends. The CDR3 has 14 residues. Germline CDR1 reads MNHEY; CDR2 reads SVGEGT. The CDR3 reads CASSQSMNTGELFF. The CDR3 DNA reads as TGTGCCAGCAGTCAATCCATGAACACCGGGGAGCTGTTTTTT.

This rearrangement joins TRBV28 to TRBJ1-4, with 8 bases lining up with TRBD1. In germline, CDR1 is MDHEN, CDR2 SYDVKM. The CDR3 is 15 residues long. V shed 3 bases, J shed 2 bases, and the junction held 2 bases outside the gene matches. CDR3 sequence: CASSFRTGTNEKLFF. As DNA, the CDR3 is TGTGCCAGCAGTTTCCGGACAGGGACTAATGAAAAACTGTTTTTT.